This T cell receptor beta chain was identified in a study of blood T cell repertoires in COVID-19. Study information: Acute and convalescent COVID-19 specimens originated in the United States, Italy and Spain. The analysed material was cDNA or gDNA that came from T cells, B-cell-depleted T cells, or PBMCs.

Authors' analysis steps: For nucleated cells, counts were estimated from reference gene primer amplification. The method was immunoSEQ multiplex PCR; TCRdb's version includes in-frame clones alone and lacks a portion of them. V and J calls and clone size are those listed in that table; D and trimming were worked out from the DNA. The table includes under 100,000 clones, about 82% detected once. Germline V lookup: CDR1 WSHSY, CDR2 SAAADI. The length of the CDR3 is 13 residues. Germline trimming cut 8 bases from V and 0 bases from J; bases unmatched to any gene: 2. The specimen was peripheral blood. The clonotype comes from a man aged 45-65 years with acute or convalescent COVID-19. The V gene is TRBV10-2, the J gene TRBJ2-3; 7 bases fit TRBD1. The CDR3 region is CASSGQSTDTQYF. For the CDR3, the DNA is TGCGCCAGCTCGGGACAGAGCACAGATACGCAGTATTTT.